Below are 9 T cell receptor beta chains sequenced from a single sample in a study of T-cell memory formation after mild COVID-19. TCRdb independently ran MiXCR on the 5' RACE reads; one entry per CDR3 protein. The data show roughly 350,000 distinct CDR3 sequences, 12% to 15% seen once. Source material: PBMCs or a T cell subset sorted from them (not recorded which). All receptors come from a man younger than 30 who had mild COVID-19 (a few samples of this study predate the infection). Cell type and time point are not known.

This clonotype was counted ten times or more. One end of the junction fails to match germline, which may point to a read error. V and J are TRBV11-2 and TRBJ2-5; D perhaps matches TRBD2 (5 bases). The CDR3 is 12 residues long. The germline V gene has CDR1 SGHAT and CDR2 FQNNGV. As DNA, the CDR3 is TGTGCCAGCAGTTTAGCGAAGGAGACCCAGTACTTC. Translation: CASSLAKETQYF.

The chain is built from TRBV5-1 and TRBJ2-3; 12 nucleotides align to TRBD2. J gave up 8 bases and V 4 bases, and 11 bases lay outside the gene matches. The CDR3 sequence is 16 residues long. Per germline, CDR1 SGHRS and CDR2 YFSETQ. The CDR3 nucleotides read TGCGCCAGCAGCCAAACCCTAGCGGGGGGGCCGGGTACGCAGTATTTT. It codes for CASSQTLAGGPGTQYF. Using reference TRBV5-1 and TRBJ2-3 for the parts outside the CDR3, the full variable domain is KAGVTQTPRYLIKTRGQQVTLSCSPISGHRSVSWYQQTPGQGLQFLFEYFSETQRNKGNFPGRFSGRQFSNSRSEMNVSTLELGDSALYLCASSQTLAGGPGTQYFGPGTRLTVL.

This clonotype appeared a few times. This sequence joins TRBV5-1 and TRBJ2-7; TRBD1 or TRBD2 may be the D gene (5 bases each). The CDR3 runs to 14 residues. From germline, CDR1 is SGHRS and CDR2 YFSETQ. Trimming removed 4 bases from V and 5 bases from J, with 16 bases in between. The CDR3 DNA sequence: TGCGCCAGCAGCGGTACAATTGGGGGAAACGAGCAGTACTTC. Protein: CASSGTIGGNEQYF.

This clonotype was seen more than once but under ten times. V gene TRBV7-2 combines with J gene TRBJ2-5, with 7 positions matching TRBD1. Germline V gene sequence: CDR1 SGHTA, CDR2 FQGNSA. The length of the CDR3 is 13 residues. V was pared by 3 bases and J by 7 bases, with 5 bases of the junction left unmatched. The CDR3 DNA reads TGTGCCAGCAGCTTCGACAGGGCACGGACCCAGTACTTC. Protein product: CASSFDRARTQYF.

This chain joins TRBV20-1 and TRBJ1-3; D unclear. The CDR3 length is 17 residues. Trimming removed 1 base from V and 0 bases from J, with 16 bases in between. Per the germline V gene, CDR1 is DFQATT and CDR2 is SNEGSKA (reference sequence). The CDR3 is CSARAPLIWGSGNTIYF. The CDR3 region has the DNA TGCAGTGCTAGAGCTCCCCTCATTTGGGGCTCTGGAAACACCATATATTTT.

V gene TRBV12-3 or TRBV12-4 combines with J gene TRBJ2-1; 7 bases line up with TRBD2. The CDR3 is made up of 15 amino acids. With V trimmed by 5 bases and J by 6 bases, 10 bases remained unmatched. The CDR3 here is CASSPELTSSNEQFF. The CDR3 coding sequence is TGTGCCAGCAGTCCCGAACTGACTAGCAGCAATGAGCAGTTCTTC.

The gene calls are TRBV19 and TRBJ1-1, with 7 bases fitting TRBD1. Germline V gene sequence: CDR1 LNHDA, CDR2 SQIVND (reference sequence). The V gene end was trimmed by 4 bases and the J gene end by 4 bases; junction bases not matched to a gene: 9. The CDR3 totals 15 residues. The CDR3 protein is CASSNIPQGGTEAFF. CDR3 DNA sequence: TGTGCCAGTAGTAATATCCCCCAGGGGGGCACTGAAGCTTTCTTT.

The chain employs TRBV7-3 and TRBJ2-3; TRBD1 or TRBD2 may be the D gene (5 bases each). The V end was cut by 3 bases, the J end by 4 bases, with 14 bases between. The germline V gene encodes CDR1 SGHTA and CDR2 FQGTGA. CDR3 length: 15 amino acids. CDR3 DNA sequence: TGTGCCAGCAGCTTCCGGGACCCGGTCGCAGATACGCAGTATTTT. As protein: CASSFRDPVADTQYF.

This clonotype was observed at least ten times. The chain couples TRBV20-1 to TRBJ2-1; 9 nucleotides line up with TRBD2. This CDR3 region has 13 residues. Trimming removed 4 bases from V and 4 bases from J; junction bases left unmatched: 2. From germline, CDR1 is DFQATT and CDR2 SNEGSKA (reference sequence). The CDR3 loop is CSATSGAYNEQFF. Written as DNA, the CDR3 is TGCAGTGCTACTAGCGGGGCATACAATGAGCAGTTCTTC.